Below, 4 T cell receptor beta chains from the same sample are listed, as sequenced in a study of CD8 T cells in Susac syndrome. The authors reverse transcribed about 0.5 to 1 ug RNA with random hexamers. From the immunoSEQ multiplex PCR reads, TCRdb called clonotypes with MiXCR, one entry per CDR3 protein. The table shows 150,000 to 200,000 distinct CDR3 sequences, with over 85% occurring only once. Sequences were obtained from CD4+ T cells from PBMCs. These receptors were taken from a human donor in good health.

The chain employs TRBV20-1 and TRBJ2-5, with 7 bases lining up with TRBD1. This CDR3 comprises 13 residues. Germline V CDR1 and CDR2: DFQATT, SNEGSKA (reference sequence). Trimming removed 4 bases from V and 2 bases from J; junction bases left unmatched: 4. CDR3 in amino acids: CSAIGQDQETQYF. CDR3 in DNA: TGCAGTGCTATAGGACAGGATCAAGAGACCCAGTACTTC.

This chain links TRBV3-1 with TRBJ2-7, with 13 bases identical to TRBD2. Unmatched junction bases numbered 5, after V lost 4 bases and J lost 2 bases. CDR1 and CDR2 from the germline V gene are LGHDT and YNNKEL (reference sequence). This CDR3 region has 16 residues. CDR3 region: CASSPMGTSGTYEQYF. The CDR3 bases are TGTGCCAGCAGCCCCATGGGGACTAGCGGGACCTACGAGCAGTACTTC.

This chain uses TRBV3-1 with TRBJ2-2; no reliable D call. Trimming took 0 bases from V and 3 from J, leaving 8 bases between them. This CDR3 comprises 15 residues. The germline V gene encodes CDR1 LGHDT and CDR2 YNNKEL (reference sequence). The CDR3 loop is CASSQDHSHTGELFF. CDR3 bases: TGTGCCAGCAGCCAAGACCACAGCCACACCGGGGAGCTGTTTTTT.

The rearrangement uses TRBV19 and TRBJ2-7; 8 bases align to TRBD1. Germline V gene sequence: CDR1 LNHDA, CDR2 SQIVND (reference sequence). This CDR3 is 12 amino acids long. Trimming removed 6 bases from V and 3 bases from J; junction bases left unmatched: 1. The CDR3 loop is CASSDRGYEQYF. The CDR3 DNA is TGTGCCAGTAGCGACAGGGGCTACGAGCAGTACTTC.